This TCR beta chain is drawn from a study of blood T cell repertoires in COVID-19. Study overall: Acute and convalescent COVID-19 specimens originated in the United States, Italy and Spain.

CDR3 length equals 13 residues. The V gene's germline CDR1 is MNHEY and CDR2 SVGAGI. V lost 10 bases and J lost 5, with 17 bases in between. The method was immunoSEQ multiplex PCR; TCRdb's version includes in-frame clones alone and lacks a portion of them. The sample includes 280,000 or so clones, approximately 85% of them seen just once. Participants, roughly 18 to 100 years old, spanned about two dozen US areas. Researchers sorted participants into cohorts using their self-reported clinical history. The sample taken for sequencing was PBMCs or T cells enriched from blood (not recorded which). The origin of this receptor is a man aged 30 to 45 who had recovered from COVID-19. The chain employs TRBV6-5 and TRBJ1-2, with D possibly matching TRBD1 (5 bases). CDR3 DNA sequence: TGTGCCATTCACAGAGGACACGGGTATGGCTACACCTTC. It is translated as CAIHRGHGYGYTF.